Listed below are T cell receptor beta chains from one sample, sequenced in a study of T cells in Graves' hyperthyroidism and ophthalmopathy. TCRdb ran MiXCR on the multiplex PCR reads and lists one entry per CDR3 protein. The sample includes around 720,000 distinct CDR3 sequences, 30% to 40% seen only once; the top ten take 31%. The sample consisted of blood. The receptors come from a woman in her thirties or forties with Graves' hyperthyroidism. The CDR3 runs from the conserved cysteine through the conserved F or W. Fields, in order: CDR3 protein, CDR3 DNA, D gene, clone size, V gene, J gene. The D gene is left open where the match is weak. A row's size may be missing; if present it is once, few, many or a size class.

CDR3: CASRRGPETQYF
DNA: TGTGCCTCCCGGCGGGGCCCAGAGACCCAGTACTTC
D: -
size: -
V: TRBV6-5
J: TRBJ2-5

CDR3: CASSLATVTGELFF
DNA: TGTGCCAGCAGCTTAGCGACGGTCACCGGGGAGCTGTTTTTT
D: -
size: many
V: TRBV7-2
J: TRBJ2-2

CDR3: CASLRRAGTNVLTF
DNA: TGTGCCAGCTTGAGGAGGGCCGGGACCAACGTCCTGACTTTC
D: -
size: -
V: TRBV6-5
J: TRBJ2-6

CDR3: CASSPRLFRELFF
DNA: TGTGCCAGCAGCCCCCGACTGTTTAGGGAGCTGTTTTTT
D: -
size: -
V: TRBV14
J: TRBJ2-2

CDR3: CASSLWRGGGSGANVLTF
DNA: TGCGCCAGCAGCTTGTGGCGGGGGGGGGGCTCTGGGGCCAACGTCCTGACTTTC
D: TRBD2
size: -
V: TRBV5-1
J: TRBJ2-6

CDR3: CASSVMGGADNSPLHF
DNA: TGTGCCAGCAGCGTGATGGGGGGCGCCGATAATTCACCCCTCCACTTT
D: -
size: few
V: TRBV12-3/TRBV12-4
J: TRBJ1-6

CDR3: CASSEGGGPSNQPQHF
DNA: TGTGCCAGCAGTGAAGGAGGCGGTCCTAGCAATCAGCCCCAGCATTTT
D: -
size: -
V: TRBV12-3/TRBV12-4
J: TRBJ1-5

CDR3: CASSFGSPSDYGYTF
DNA: TGTGCCAGCAGCTTTGGGAGCCCCTCCGACTATGGCTACACCTTC
D: -
size: -
V: TRBV7-2
J: TRBJ1-2

CDR3: CSVDPCSGNTIYF
DNA: TGCAGCGTTGATCCCTGCTCTGGAAACACCATATATTTT
D: -
size: many
V: TRBV29-1
J: TRBJ1-3

CDR3: CASSDNLGLGNTEAFF
DNA: TGTGCCAGCAGTGATAATTTAGGGCTCGGGAACACTGAAGCTTTCTTT
D: -
size: few
V: TRBV2
J: TRBJ1-1

CDR3: CASRGASLGWEKLFF
DNA: TGTGCCAGCAGGGGGGCCAGTTTGGGATGGGAAAAACTGTTTTTT
D: -
size: -
V: TRBV6-5
J: TRBJ1-4

CDR3: CASSPYRQGSTSGANVLTF
DNA: TGTGCCAGCAGCCCGTACCGACAGGGGTCGACTTCTGGGGCCAACGTCCTGACTTTC
D: TRBD1
size: few
V: TRBV13
J: TRBJ2-6

CDR3: CSVERGTDHYGYTF
DNA: TGCAGCGTTGAAAGGGGGACGGACCACTATGGCTACACCTTC
D: -
size: -
V: TRBV29-1
J: TRBJ1-2

CDR3: CASSLVVGNQPQHF
DNA: TGTGCCAGCAGTTTGGTGGTTGGCAATCAGCCCCAGCATTTT
D: -
size: few
V: TRBV27
J: TRBJ1-5

CDR3: CASSWAGERAFF
DNA: TGCGCCAGCTCTTGGGCAGGGGAGCGAGCTTTCTTT
D: -
size: many
V: TRBV10-1
J: TRBJ1-1

CDR3: CASRPPSRTTGELFF
DNA: TGTGCCAGCAGGCCCCCAAGTAGGACCACCGGGGAGCTGTTTTTT
D: -
size: -
V: TRBV12-3/TRBV12-4
J: TRBJ2-2

CDR3: CASSEGPQDSQHF
DNA: TGTGCCAGCAGTGAAGGGCCCCAAGATTCCCAGCATTTT
D: -
size: few
V: TRBV2
J: TRBJ1-5

CDR3: CASSGLADYNEQFF
DNA: TGCGCCAGCAGTGGATTAGCCGACTACAATGAGCAGTTCTTC
D: -
size: -
V: TRBV2
J: TRBJ2-1

CDR3: CSVEVGVQETQYF
DNA: TGCAGCGTTGAGGTAGGGGTCCAAGAGACCCAGTACTTC
D: -
size: many
V: TRBV29-1
J: TRBJ2-5

CDR3: CATLRGPNEQYF
DNA: TGTGCCACCTTGCGCGGTCCCAACGAGCAGTACTTC
D: -
size: few
V: TRBV7-8
J: TRBJ2-7

CDR3: CAGSITGQGDSPLHF
DNA: TGTGCCGGTAGTATAACAGGACAGGGGGATTCACCCCTCCACTTT
D: TRBD1
size: -
V: TRBV19
J: TRBJ1-6

CDR3: CASSLIDRMNTEAFF
DNA: TGTGCCAGCAGCTTGATCGACAGGATGAACACTGAAGCTTTCTTT
D: -
size: -
V: TRBV5-4
J: TRBJ1-1

CDR3: CAISTGTSYEKLFF
DNA: TGTGCCATCAGTACCGGGACATCGTATGAAAAACTGTTTTTT
D: -
size: many
V: TRBV10-3
J: TRBJ1-4

CDR3: CASSLMGWWDYKQFF
DNA: TGTGCCAGCAGCTTAATGGGATGGTGGGACTATAAGCAGTTCTTC
D: TRBD2
size: -
V: TRBV7-9
J: TRBJ2-1

CDR3: CASSSKQGGETQYF
DNA: TGTGCCAGCAGCTCCAAACAGGGAGGAGAGACCCAGTACTTC
D: -
size: many
V: TRBV11-3
J: TRBJ2-5